A single T cell receptor (beta chain) is shown here with its context. Its antigen is unknown. The CDR3 covers 16 residues. V was pared by 8 bases and J by 2 bases, with 22 bases between. The V gene's germline CDR1 is SGHRS and CDR2 YFSETQ. Only in-frame clones appear in the TCRdb table, and some are missing; sequencing was by immunoSEQ multiplex PCR. The sample has around 20,000 clones, under 95% seen once; the top ten hold approximately 0.69%. This sample stems from a study of T cell repertoires and Cas9 in healthy adults. Across the whole study: Multi-effector potency, cytotoxicity and lineage were assessed in SpCas9-reactive CD4 and CD8 T cells. Study results and caveats: SpCas9-reactive effector T cells were reportedly restrained in vitro by SpCas9-reactive regulatory T cells.

The chain carries TRBV5-1 and TRBJ1-2; D uncertain. The specimen was CD4+ effector T cells (CD127+, CD25-, CD137-, CD154-) from PBMCs; culture status not recorded. This clonotype was sampled from a human donor in good health. The DNA for the CDR3 is TGCGCCAGTACCGATAGGACCGGCGACGGAAACTATGGCTACACCTTC. Translated, it gives CASTDRTGDGNYGYTF.